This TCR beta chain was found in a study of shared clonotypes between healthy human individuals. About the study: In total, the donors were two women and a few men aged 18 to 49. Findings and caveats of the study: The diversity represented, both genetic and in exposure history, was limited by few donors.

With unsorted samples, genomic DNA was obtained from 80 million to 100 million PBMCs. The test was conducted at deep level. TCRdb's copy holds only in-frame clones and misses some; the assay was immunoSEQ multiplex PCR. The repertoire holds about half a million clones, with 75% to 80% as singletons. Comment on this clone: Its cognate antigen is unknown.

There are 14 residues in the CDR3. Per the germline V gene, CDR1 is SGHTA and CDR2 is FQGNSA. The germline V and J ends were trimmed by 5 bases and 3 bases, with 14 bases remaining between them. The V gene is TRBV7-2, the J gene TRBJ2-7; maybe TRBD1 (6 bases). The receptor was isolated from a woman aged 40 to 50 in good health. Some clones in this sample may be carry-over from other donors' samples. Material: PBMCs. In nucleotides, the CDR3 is TGTGCCAGCAGCCCATACAGGGTTTTCTACGAGCAGTACTTC. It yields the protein CASSPYRVFYEQYF.